The 10 T cell receptor beta chains below were found in one sample sequenced in a study of shared clonotypes between healthy human individuals. Clones were sequenced by immunoSEQ multiplex PCR, and TCRdb holds only the in-frame ones, with some missing. This table holds over a million clones, about 96% found once. The specimen was naive CD4+ T cells sorted from blood. Subset reported: CD45RA+ positively selected. Receptors originate from a man aged 25-45 years in good health.

The gene calls are TRBV9 and TRBJ2-1; TRBD2 matches at 7 bases. Germline values: CDR1 SGDLS, CDR2 YYNGEE. This CDR3 contains 16 residues. J was trimmed by 8 bases and V by 3 bases; bases with no gene match: 14. CDR3 residues: CASSEGGRREFHEQFF. The CDR3 DNA reads TGTGCCAGCAGCGAGGGAGGGCGGCGGGAGTTCCATGAGCAGTTCTTC.

This chain links TRBV19 with TRBJ2-5; D is possibly TRBD1 (6 bases). Germline V gene data show CDR1 as LNHDA and CDR2 as SQIVND (reference sequence). The CDR3 runs to 14 residues. Trimming took 5 bases from V and 2 from J, leaving 12 bases between them. DNA of the CDR3: TGTGCCAGTAGTCGAAACAGGGCGCAAGAGACCCAGTACTTC. Its protein is CASSRNRAQETQYF.

This chain connects TRBV11-2 to TRBJ2-2; D tentatively fits TRBD1 or TRBD2 (5 bases each). The CDR3 contains 17 residues. V dropped 2 bases and J dropped 4 bases, with 17 bases sitting between them. Germline CDR1 and CDR2: SGHAT and FQNNGV. CDR3 sequence: CASSLRPGRRLTGELFF. CDR3 DNA: TGTGCCAGCAGCTTACGCCCGGGACGGAGGCTCACCGGGGAGCTGTTTTTT.

The chain has TRBV18 and TRBJ2-7; 10 positions agree with TRBD1. The CDR3 extends over 16 amino acids. V was pared by 1 base and J by 5 bases, with 8 bases of the junction left unmatched. Germline CDR1 KGHSH, CDR2 LQKENI. The CDR3 sequence: CASSPLGTGVSNEQYF. DNA of the CDR3: TGTGCCAGCTCACCACTAGGGACAGGGGTGTCTAACGAGCAGTACTTC.

The chain recombines TRBV20-1 with TRBJ2-1; no firm D call. The CDR3 loop spans 10 amino acids. Germline V gene lookup returns CDR1 DFQATT and CDR2 SNEGSKA (reference sequence). V was clipped by 3 bases and J by 12 bases, with 9 bases between them. The CDR3 reads CSARKERQFF. CDR3 nucleotides: TGCAGTGCTAGGAAAGAACGGCAGTTCTTC.

The chain couples TRBV4-1 to TRBJ1-3, with D possibly matching TRBD1 (5 bases). V was shortened by 3 bases and J by 2 bases, with 11 bases between the two germline ends. This CDR3 is 15 amino acids long. Germline CDR1 reads MGHRA; CDR2 reads YSYEKL. CDR3 region: CASSQQGVAGNTIYF. The CDR3 nucleotides read TGCGCCAGCAGCCAGCAGGGTGTCGCTGGAAACACCATATATTTT.

The chain joins TRBV30 to TRBJ2-7, with 12 bases aligning to TRBD2. Trimming removed 3 bases from V and 6 bases from J; junction bases left unmatched: 6. This CDR3 is 14 amino acids long. Germline lookup yields CDR1 GTSNPN and CDR2 SVGIG (reference sequence). The CDR3 spells CAWRLAGGPREQYF. The CDR3 nucleotides read TGTGCCTGGAGGCTAGCGGGAGGGCCCCGCGAGCAGTACTTC.

The rearrangement links TRBV23-1 to TRBJ2-7; 7 bases match TRBD1. TRBV23-1 is labeled an ORF, and its function is uncertain. The CDR3 contains 15 residues. V lost 4 bases and J lost 0; bases outside the gene matches: 6. CDR3: CASSPRDSCSYEQYF. The CDR3 DNA is TGCGCCAGCAGTCCCCGGGACAGTTGCTCCTACGAGCAGTACTTC.

This clone appeared a single time. This chain links TRBV7-9 with TRBJ2-3; 7 bases agree with TRBD2. The CDR3 is 16 amino acids. Germline lookup yields CDR1 SEHNR and CDR2 FQNEAQ (reference sequence). The J segment lost 2 bases and the V segment lost 5 bases, leaving 10 bases of the junction unmatched. The CDR3 protein is CASSPGLAVLTDTQYF. The CDR3 DNA reads as TGTGCCAGCAGCCCGGGGCTAGCGGTACTCACAGATACGCAGTATTTT.

The chain uses TRBV19 and TRBJ1-5; D remains unclear. V was cut by 3 bases and J by 6 bases, with 9 bases left in between. Germline V gene data show CDR1 as LNHDA and CDR2 as SQIVND (reference sequence). The length of the CDR3 is 13 residues. DNA of the CDR3: TGTGCCAGTAGTATTCGCCCTGCTCAGCCCCAGCATTTT. It yields the protein CASSIRPAQPQHF. The full variable domain, rest sourced from reference TRBV19 and TRBJ1-5, is DGGITQSPKYLFRKEGQNVTLSCEQNLNHDAMYWYRQDPGQGLRLIYYSQIVNDFQKGDIAEGYSVSREKKESFPLTVTSAQKNPTAFYLCASSIRPAQPQHFGDGTRLSIL.